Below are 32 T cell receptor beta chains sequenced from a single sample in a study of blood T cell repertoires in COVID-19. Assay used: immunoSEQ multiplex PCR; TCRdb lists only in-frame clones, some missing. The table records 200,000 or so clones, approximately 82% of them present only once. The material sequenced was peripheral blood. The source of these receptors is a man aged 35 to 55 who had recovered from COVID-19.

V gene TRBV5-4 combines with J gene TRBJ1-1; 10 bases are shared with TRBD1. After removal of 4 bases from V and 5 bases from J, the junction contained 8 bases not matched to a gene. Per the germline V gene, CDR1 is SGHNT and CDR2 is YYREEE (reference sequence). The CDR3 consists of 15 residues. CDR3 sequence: CASSDPGQGSTEAFF. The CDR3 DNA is TGTGCCAGCAGCGACCCGGGACAGGGGTCGACTGAAGCTTTCTTT.

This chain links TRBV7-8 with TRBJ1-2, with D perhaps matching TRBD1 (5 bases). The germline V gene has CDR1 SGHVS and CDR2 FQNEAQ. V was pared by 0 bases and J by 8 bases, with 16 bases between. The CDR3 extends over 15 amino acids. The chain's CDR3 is CASSLAQGSLSGYTF. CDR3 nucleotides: TGTGCCAGCAGCTTAGCGCAGGGATCCCTTAGCGGCTACACCTTC. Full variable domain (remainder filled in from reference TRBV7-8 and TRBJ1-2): GAGVSQSPRYKVAKRGQDVALRCDPISGHVSLFWYQQALGQGPEFLTYFQNEAQLDKSGLPSDRFFAERPEGSVSTLKIQRTQQEDSAVYLCASSLAQGSLSGYTFGSGTRLTVV.

The CDR3 spells CAISEAIRDWLFF. In DNA form, the CDR3 reads TGTGCCATCAGTGAGGCGATACGGGACTGGCTGTTTTTT. This chain links TRBV10-3 with TRBJ2-2, with D perhaps matching TRBD2 (6 bases). Germline V gives CDR1 ENHRY, CDR2 SYGVKD. Trimming stripped 2 bases from V and 13 bases from J, with 14 bases between. CDR3 length equals 13 residues.

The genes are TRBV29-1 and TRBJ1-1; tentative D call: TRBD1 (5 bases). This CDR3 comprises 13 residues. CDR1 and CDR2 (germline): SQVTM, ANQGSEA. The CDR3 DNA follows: TGCCTGCTCCTAAGGGGTCCTTGCACTGAAGCTTTCTTT. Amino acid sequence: CLLLRGPCTEAFF.

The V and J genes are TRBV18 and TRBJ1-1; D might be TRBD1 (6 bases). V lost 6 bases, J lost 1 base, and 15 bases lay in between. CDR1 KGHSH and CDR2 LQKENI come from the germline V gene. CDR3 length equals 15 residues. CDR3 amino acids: CASSQTQGANTEAFF. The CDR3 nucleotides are TGTGCCAGCTCCCAAACACAGGGTGCGAACACTGAAGCTTTCTTT. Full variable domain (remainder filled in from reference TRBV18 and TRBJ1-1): NAGVMQNPRHLVRRRGQEARLRCSPMKGHSHVYWYRQLPEEGLKFMVYLQKENIIDESGMPKERFSAEFPKEGPSILRIQQVVRGDSAAYFCASSQTQGANTEAFFGQGTRLTVV.

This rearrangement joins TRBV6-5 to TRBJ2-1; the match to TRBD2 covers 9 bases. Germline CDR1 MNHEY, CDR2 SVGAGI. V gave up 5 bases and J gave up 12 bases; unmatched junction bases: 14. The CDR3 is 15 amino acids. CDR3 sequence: CASSIEAGGSQGQFF. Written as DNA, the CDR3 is TGTGCCAGCAGTATCGAAGCGGGGGGTTCACAGGGGCAGTTCTTC.

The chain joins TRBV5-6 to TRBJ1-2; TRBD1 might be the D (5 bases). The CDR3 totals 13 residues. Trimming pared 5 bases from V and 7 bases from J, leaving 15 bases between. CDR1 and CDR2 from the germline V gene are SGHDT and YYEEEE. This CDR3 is CASRGPRKRGYTF. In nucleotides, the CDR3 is TGTGCCAGCAGGGGGCCCAGAAAGCGTGGCTACACCTTC.

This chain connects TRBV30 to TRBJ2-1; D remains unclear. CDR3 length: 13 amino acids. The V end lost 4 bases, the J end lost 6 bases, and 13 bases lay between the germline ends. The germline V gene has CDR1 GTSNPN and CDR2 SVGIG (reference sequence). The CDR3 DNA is TGTGCCTGGAAGCGAATTAGTGGCAATGAGCAGTTCTTC. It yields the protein CAWKRISGNEQFF.

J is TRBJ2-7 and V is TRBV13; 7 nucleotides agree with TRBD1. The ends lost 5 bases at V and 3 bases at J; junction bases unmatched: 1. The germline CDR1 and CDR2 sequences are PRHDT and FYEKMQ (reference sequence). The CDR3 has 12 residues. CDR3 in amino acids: CASSRDSYEQYF. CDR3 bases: TGTGCCAGCAGCAGGGACAGCTACGAGCAGTACTTC.

In DNA, the CDR3 is TGCGCCAGCAGCTTGGGGGCGACGAACACCGGGGAGCTGTTTTTT. Protein: CASSLGATNTGELFF. The V call is TRBV5-1, the J call TRBJ2-2; D not resolved. The CDR3 covers 15 residues. Germline V CDR1 and CDR2: SGHRS, YFSETQ. The V and J ends lost 0 bases and 0 bases respectively, with 6 bases between them. Based on the CDR3 plus reference TRBV5-1 and TRBJ2-2, the full variable domain is KAGVTQTPRYLIKTRGQQVTLSCSPISGHRSVSWYQQTPGQGLQFLFEYFSETQRNKGNFPGRFSGRQFSNSRSEMNVSTLELGDSALYLCASSLGATNTGELFFGEGSRLTVL.

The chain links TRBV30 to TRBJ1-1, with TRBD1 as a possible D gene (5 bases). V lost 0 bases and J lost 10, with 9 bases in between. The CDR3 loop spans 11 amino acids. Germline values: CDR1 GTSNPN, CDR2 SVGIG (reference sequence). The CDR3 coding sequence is TGTGCCTGGAGTGTACGGGGGGGAGCTTTCTTT. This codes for CAWSVRGGAFF.

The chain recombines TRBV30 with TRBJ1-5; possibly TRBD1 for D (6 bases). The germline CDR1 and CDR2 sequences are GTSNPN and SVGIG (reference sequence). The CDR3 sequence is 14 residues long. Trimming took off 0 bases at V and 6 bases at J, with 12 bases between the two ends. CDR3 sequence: CAWSVGGEGQPQHF. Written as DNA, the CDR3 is TGTGCCTGGAGTGTAGGGGGGGAGGGTCAGCCCCAGCATTTT. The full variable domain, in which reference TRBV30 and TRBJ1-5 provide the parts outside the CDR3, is SQTIHQWPATLVQPVGSPLSLECTVEGTSNPNLYWYRQAAGRGLQLLFYSVGIGQISSEVPQNLSASRPQDRQFILSSKKLLLSDSGFYLCAWSVGGEGQPQHFGDGTRLSIL.

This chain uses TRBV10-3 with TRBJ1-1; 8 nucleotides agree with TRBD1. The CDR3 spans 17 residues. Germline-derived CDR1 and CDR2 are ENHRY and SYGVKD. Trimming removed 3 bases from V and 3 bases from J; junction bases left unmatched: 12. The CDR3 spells CAISDPTGAPLDTEAFF. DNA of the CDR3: TGTGCCATCAGTGATCCGACAGGGGCGCCCCTTGACACTGAAGCTTTCTTT.

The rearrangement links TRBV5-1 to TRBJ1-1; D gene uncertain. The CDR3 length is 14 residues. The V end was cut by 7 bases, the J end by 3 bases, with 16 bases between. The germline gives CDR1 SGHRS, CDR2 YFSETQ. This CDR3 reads CASSRLGEDTEAFF. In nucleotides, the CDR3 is TGCGCCAGCTCGAGACTTGGAGAGGACACTGAAGCTTTCTTT.

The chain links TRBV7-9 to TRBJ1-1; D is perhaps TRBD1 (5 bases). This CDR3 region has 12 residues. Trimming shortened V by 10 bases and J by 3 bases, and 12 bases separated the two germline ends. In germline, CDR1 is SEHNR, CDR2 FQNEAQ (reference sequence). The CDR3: CATHWGDTEAFF. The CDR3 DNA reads TGTGCCACCCATTGGGGCGACACTGAAGCTTTCTTT.

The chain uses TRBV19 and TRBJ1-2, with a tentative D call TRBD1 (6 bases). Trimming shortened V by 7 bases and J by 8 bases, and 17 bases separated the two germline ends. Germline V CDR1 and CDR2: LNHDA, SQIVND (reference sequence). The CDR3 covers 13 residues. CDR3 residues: CASKVDSLRGYTF. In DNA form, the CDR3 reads TGTGCCAGTAAGGTGGACAGTTTAAGGGGCTACACCTTC. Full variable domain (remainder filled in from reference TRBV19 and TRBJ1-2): DGGITQSPKYLFRKEGQNVTLSCEQNLNHDAMYWYRQDPGQGLRLIYYSQIVNDFQKGDIAEGYSVSREKKESFPLTVTSAQKNPTAFYLCASKVDSLRGYTFGSGTRLTVV.

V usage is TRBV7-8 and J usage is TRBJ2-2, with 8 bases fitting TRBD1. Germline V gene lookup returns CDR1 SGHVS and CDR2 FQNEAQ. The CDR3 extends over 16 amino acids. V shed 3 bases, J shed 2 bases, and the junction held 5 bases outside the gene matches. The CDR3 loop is CASSFYRGDNTGELFF. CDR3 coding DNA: TGTGCCAGCAGCTTCTACAGGGGGGATAACACCGGGGAGCTGTTTTTT.

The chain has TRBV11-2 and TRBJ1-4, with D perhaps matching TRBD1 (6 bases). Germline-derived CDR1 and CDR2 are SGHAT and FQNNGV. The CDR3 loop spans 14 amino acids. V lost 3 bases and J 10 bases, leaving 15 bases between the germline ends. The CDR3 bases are TGTGCCAGCAGCTTTGGGGGCTCTATCGGAAAACTGTTTTTT. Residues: CASSFGGSIGKLFF.

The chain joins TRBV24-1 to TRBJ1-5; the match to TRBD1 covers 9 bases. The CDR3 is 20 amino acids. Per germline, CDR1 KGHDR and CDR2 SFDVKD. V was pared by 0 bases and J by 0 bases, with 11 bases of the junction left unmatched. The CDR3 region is CATSDLPGDRALYSNQPQHF. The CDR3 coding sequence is TGTGCCACCAGTGATTTGCCAGGGGACAGGGCTCTCTATAGCAATCAGCCCCAGCATTTT.

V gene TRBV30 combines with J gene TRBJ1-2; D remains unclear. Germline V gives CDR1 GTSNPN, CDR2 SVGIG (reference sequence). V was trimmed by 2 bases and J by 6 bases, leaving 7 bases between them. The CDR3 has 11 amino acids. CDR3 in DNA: TGTGCCTGGAGTCGCAGGAATGGCTACACCTTC. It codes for CAWSRRNGYTF.

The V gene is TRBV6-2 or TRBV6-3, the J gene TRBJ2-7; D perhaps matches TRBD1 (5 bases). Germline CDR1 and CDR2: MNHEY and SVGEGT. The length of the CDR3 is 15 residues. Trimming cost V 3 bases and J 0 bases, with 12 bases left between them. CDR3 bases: TGTGCCAGCAGTTATCGGACACCCCGCTCCTACGAGCAGTACTTC. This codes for CASSYRTPRSYEQYF.

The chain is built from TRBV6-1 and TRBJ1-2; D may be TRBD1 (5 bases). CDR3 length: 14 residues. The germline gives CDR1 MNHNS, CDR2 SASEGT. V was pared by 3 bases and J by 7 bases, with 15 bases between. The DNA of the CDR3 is TGTGCCAGCAGTGATCGGCGCAGGGAAACTGGCTACACCTTC. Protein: CASSDRRRETGYTF.

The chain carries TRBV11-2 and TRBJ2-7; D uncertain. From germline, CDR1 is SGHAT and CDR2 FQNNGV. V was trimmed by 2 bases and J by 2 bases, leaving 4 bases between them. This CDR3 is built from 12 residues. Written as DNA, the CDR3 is TGTGCCAGCAGCTTAAATACCTACGAGCAGTACTTC. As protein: CASSLNTYEQYF.

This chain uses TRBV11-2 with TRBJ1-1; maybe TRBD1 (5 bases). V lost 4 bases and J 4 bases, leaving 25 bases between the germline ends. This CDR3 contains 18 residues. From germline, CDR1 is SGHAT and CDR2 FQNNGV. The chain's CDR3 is CASSSSPEGLLAGTEAFF. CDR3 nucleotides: TGTGCCAGCAGCTCGTCTCCCGAGGGACTCCTGGCGGGCACTGAAGCTTTCTTT.

The CDR3 region has the DNA TGCGCCAGCAGTGAGTCGGGCGCGGGGACCCAAGAGACCCAGTACTTC. Its translation: CASSESGAGTQETQYF. The chain uses TRBV10-1 and TRBJ2-5, with D perhaps TRBD2 (6 bases). CDR1 is WNHNN, CDR2 SYGVQD, per germline (reference sequence). This CDR3 contains 16 residues. The V and J ends lost 0 bases and 1 base respectively, with 12 bases between them.

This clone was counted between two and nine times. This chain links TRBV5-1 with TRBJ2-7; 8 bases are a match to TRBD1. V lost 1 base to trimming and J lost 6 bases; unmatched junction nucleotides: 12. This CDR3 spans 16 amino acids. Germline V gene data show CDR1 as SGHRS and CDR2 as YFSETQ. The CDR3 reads CASSLRLGQVGREQYF. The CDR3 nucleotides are TGCGCCAGCAGCTTGAGACTGGGACAGGTGGGGCGCGAGCAGTACTTC.

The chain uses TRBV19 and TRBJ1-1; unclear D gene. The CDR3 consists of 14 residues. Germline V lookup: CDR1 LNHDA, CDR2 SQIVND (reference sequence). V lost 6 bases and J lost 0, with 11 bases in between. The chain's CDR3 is CASRTHSMNTEAFF. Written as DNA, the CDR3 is TGTGCCAGTAGGACACACTCCATGAACACTGAAGCTTTCTTT.

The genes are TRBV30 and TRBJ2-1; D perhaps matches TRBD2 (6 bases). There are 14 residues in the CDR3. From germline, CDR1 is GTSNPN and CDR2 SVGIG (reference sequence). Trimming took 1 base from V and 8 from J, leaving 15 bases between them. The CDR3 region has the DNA TGTGCCTGGAGTGGCCCGGGAGTACGGCATGAGCAGTTCTTC. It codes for CAWSGPGVRHEQFF. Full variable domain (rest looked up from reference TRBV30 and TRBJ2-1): SQTIHQWPATLVQPVGSPLSLECTVEGTSNPNLYWYRQAAGRGLQLLFYSVGIGQISSEVPQNLSASRPQDRQFILSSKKLLLSDSGFYLCAWSGPGVRHEQFFGPGTRLTVL.

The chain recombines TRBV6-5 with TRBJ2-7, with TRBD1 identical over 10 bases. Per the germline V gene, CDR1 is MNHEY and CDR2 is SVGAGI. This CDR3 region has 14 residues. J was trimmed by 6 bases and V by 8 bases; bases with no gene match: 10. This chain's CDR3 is CASLRGQGSGEQYF. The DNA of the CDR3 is TGTGCCAGCCTACGGGGACAGGGGAGCGGCGAGCAGTACTTC.

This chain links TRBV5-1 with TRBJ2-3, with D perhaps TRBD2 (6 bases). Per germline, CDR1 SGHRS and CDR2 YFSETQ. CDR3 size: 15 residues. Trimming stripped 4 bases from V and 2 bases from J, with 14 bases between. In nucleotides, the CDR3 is TGCGCCAGCAGCCCGGGGGACTTCCCCACAGATACGCAGTATTTT. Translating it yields CASSPGDFPTDTQYF.

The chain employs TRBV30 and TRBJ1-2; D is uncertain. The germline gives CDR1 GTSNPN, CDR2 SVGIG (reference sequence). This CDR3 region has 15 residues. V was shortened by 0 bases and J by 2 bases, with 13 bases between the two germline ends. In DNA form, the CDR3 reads TGTGCCTGGAGTGTACACGGACGGGAAAACTATGGCTACACCTTC. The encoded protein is CAWSVHGRENYGYTF.

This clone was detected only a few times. The chain's CDR3 is CASSAATGDTQYF. CDR3 DNA sequence: TGTGCCAGCAGTGCTGCCACCGGGGATACGCAGTATTTT. The chain combines TRBV27 with TRBJ2-3; no definite D call. The germline CDR1 and CDR2 sequences are MNHEY and SMNVEV (reference sequence). This CDR3 is built from 13 residues. V lost 5 bases and J lost 6, with 12 bases in between.